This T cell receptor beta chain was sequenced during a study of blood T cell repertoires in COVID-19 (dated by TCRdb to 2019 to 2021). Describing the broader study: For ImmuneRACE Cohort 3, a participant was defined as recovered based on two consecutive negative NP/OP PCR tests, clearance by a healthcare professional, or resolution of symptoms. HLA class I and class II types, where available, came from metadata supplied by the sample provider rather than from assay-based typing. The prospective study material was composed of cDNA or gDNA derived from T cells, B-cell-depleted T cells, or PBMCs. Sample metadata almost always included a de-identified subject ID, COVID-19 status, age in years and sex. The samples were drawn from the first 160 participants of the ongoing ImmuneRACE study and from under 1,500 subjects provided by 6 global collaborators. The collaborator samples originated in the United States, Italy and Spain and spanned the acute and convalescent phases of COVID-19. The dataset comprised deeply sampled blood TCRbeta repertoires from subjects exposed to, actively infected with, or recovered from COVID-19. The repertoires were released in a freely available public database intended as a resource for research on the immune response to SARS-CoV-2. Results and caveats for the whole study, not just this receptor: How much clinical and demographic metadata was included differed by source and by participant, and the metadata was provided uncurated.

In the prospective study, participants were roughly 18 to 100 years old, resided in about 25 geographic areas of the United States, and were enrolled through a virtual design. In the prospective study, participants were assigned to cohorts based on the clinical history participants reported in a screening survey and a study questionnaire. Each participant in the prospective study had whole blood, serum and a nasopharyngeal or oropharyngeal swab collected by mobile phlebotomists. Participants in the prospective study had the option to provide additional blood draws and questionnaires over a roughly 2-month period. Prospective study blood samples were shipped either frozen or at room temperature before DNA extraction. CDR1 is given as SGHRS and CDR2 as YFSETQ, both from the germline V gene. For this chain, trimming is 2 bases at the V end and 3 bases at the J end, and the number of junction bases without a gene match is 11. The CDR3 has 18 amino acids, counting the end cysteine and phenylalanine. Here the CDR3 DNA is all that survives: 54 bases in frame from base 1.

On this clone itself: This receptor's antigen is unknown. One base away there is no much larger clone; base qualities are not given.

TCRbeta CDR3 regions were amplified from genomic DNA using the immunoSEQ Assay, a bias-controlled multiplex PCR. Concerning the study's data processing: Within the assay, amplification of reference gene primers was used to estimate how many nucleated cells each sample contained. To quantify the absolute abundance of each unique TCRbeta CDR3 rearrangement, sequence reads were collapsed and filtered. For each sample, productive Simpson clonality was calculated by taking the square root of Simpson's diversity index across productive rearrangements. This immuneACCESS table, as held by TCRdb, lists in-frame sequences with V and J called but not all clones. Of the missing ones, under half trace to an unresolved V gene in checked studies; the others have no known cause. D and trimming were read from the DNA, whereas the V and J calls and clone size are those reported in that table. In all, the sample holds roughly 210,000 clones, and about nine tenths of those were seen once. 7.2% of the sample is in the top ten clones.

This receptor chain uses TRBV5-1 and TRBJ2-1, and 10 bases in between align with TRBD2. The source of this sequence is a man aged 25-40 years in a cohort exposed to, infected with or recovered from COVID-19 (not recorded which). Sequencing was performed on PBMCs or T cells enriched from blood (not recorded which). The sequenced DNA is TGCGCCAGCAGCTTCCGGGACCAAGTAGCGGGAGGCTACAATGAGCAGTTCTTC. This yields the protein CASSFRDQVAGGYNEQFF.